This entry lists 29 T cell receptor beta chains sequenced from one sample in a study of blood T cells in healthy people across ages. The use of a sample-barcoded 5' primer and a J-beta primer mix characterized a second PCR of about 6 to 11 cycles. TCRdb reprocessed the 5' RACE reads with MiXCR, giving one entry per CDR3 protein. Among fewer than 950,000 distinct CDR3 sequences, around half were seen once, and the ten largest hold roughly two fifths. The sequencing input was blood. Source of these receptors: a man aged 80 or over in good health.

V usage is TRBV20-1 and J usage is TRBJ2-7, with no clear D. V lost 3 bases, J lost 0 bases, and 9 bases lay in between. Germline V lookup: CDR1 DFQATT, CDR2 SNEGSKA (reference sequence). The CDR3 is 13 residues long. The CDR3 is CSARGRPSYEQYF. As DNA, the CDR3 is TGCAGTGCTAGGGGCCGACCCTCCTACGAGCAGTACTTC.

This clonotype was picked up a small number of times. CDR3 protein: CASSLEGRSETQYF. In DNA, the CDR3 is TGTGCCAGCAGCTTAGAGGGCCGGTCGGAGACCCAGTACTTC. The chain carries TRBV7-9 and TRBJ2-5; D gene uncertain. The CDR3 runs 14 residues. V lost 1 base, J lost 5 bases, and 11 bases lay in between. The germline CDR1 and CDR2 sequences are SEHNR and FQNEAQ (reference sequence).

This chain joins TRBV18 and TRBJ1-2; tentative D call: TRBD1 (5 bases). Germline assignment: CDR1 KGHSH and CDR2 LQKENI. V lost 3 bases and J 8 bases, leaving 19 bases between the germline ends. The CDR3 has 15 residues. DNA for the CDR3: TGTGCCAGCTCACCCCTTCCCGGGACGCTCGGGGGCTACACCTTC. Translation gives CASSPLPGTLGGYTF.

The chain recombines TRBV9 with TRBJ2-7, with 14 bases identical to TRBD2. This CDR3 comprises 16 residues. V gave up 4 bases and J gave up 7 bases; unmatched junction bases: 10. The V gene's germline CDR1 is SGDLS and CDR2 YYNGEE. This chain's CDR3 is CASSPGLAGGENEQYF. The CDR3, as DNA: TGTGCCAGCAGCCCTGGACTAGCGGGAGGTGAGAATGAGCAGTACTTC.

J is TRBJ2-7 and V is TRBV2; D is unresolved. This CDR3 spans 12 amino acids. Trimming cost V 6 bases and J 6 bases, with 12 bases left between them. Germline CDR1 SNHLY, CDR2 FYNNEI. The CDR3: CASSLDPPEQYF. CDR3 bases: TGTGCCAGCAGCCTCGACCCGCCCGAGCAGTACTTC.

CDR3 sequence reads: CASSRGDREHEQYF. CDR3 sequence (DNA): TGTGCCAGCAGCCGGGGGGACAGGGAACACGAGCAGTACTTC. The rearrangement links TRBV11-3 to TRBJ2-7; 9 bases are shared with TRBD1. The CDR3 is 14 amino acids. Per the germline V gene, CDR1 is SGHNT and CDR2 is YENEEA. With 5 bases clipped from V and 5 bases from J, the junction kept 7 bases outside the gene matches.

The J gene is TRBJ2-3, the V gene TRBV10-3; D is perhaps TRBD2 (7 bases). There are 17 residues in the CDR3. V lost 3 bases, J lost 14 bases, and 30 bases lay in between. From germline, CDR1 is ENHRY and CDR2 SYGVKD. Here the CDR3 reads CAISEARGGGVNRYAYF. The CDR3 DNA reads as TGTGCCATCAGTGAAGCCCGAGGGGGAGGGGTAAACAGATACGCGTATTTT.

The chain links TRBV7-3 to TRBJ2-2, with 9 bases aligning to TRBD1. There are 15 residues in the CDR3. Trimming cost V 5 bases and J 5 bases; bases outside gene matches: 6. Germline V gene sequence: CDR1 SGHTA, CDR2 FQGTGA. CDR3 sequence: CASSTPGQGTGELFF. The CDR3 region has the DNA TGTGCCAGCAGCACCCCGGGACAGGGAACCGGGGAGCTGTTTTTT.

The chain couples TRBV7-9 to TRBJ1-2; D is possibly TRBD1 (5 bases). Per the germline V gene, CDR1 is SEHNR and CDR2 is FQNEAQ (reference sequence). This CDR3 is 14 amino acids long. V was shortened by 7 bases and J by 1 base, with 13 bases between the two germline ends. As DNA, the CDR3 is TGTGCCAGCAATCAAGGCAGGGATAACTATGGCTACACCTTC. It translates to CASNQGRDNYGYTF.

This clonotype was seen ten or more times. The chain employs TRBV27 and TRBJ2-7; 10 bases align to TRBD2. Germline trimming cut 1 base from V and 5 bases from J; bases unmatched to any gene: 8. The CDR3 runs to 16 residues. Germline CDR1 is MNHEY and CDR2 is SMNVEV (reference sequence). CDR3 bases: TGTGCCAGCAGTTTATACGTGGGACTAGCGCTAAACGAGCAGTACTTC. This encodes CASSLYVGLALNEQYF.

The rearrangement uses TRBV5-5 and TRBJ2-5; TRBD1 matches 7 bases. Per germline, CDR1 SGHKS and CDR2 YYEKEE (reference sequence). The trim removed 4 bases at V and 1 base at J, leaving 7 bases unmatched. The CDR3 extends over 15 amino acids. The CDR3 sequence: CASSPSNRGQETQYF. CDR3 nucleotide sequence: TGTGCCAGCAGCCCTAGTAACAGGGGCCAAGAGACCCAGTACTTC.

The chain combines TRBV27 with TRBJ1-2; D not certain. Trimming shortened V by 6 bases and J by 4 bases, and 15 bases separated the two germline ends. The CDR3 is made up of 14 amino acids. The germline V gene has CDR1 MNHEY and CDR2 SMNVEV (reference sequence). The DNA for the CDR3 is TGTGCCAGCAGACCCTTAGAGGACGGCTATGGCTACACCTTC. It specifies CASRPLEDGYGYTF.

This chain connects TRBV11-1 to TRBJ2-1; 10 bases align to TRBD2. The CDR3 contains 16 residues. Germline V gene data show CDR1 as SGHAT and CDR2 as FQDESV (reference sequence). J was trimmed by 5 bases and V by 7 bases; bases with no gene match: 11. The CDR3 sequence: CASINSGGLADNEQFF. In DNA, the CDR3 is TGTGCCAGCATTAATTCCGGCGGACTAGCGGACAATGAGCAGTTCTTC.

The chain recombines TRBV5-1 with TRBJ2-4; D might be TRBD2 (5 bases). Germline loops: CDR1 SGHRS, CDR2 YFSETQ. V lost 2 bases and J lost 6, with 12 bases in between. This CDR3 contains 14 residues. The CDR3: CASSFSFRGNIQYF. The CDR3 DNA is TGCGCCAGCAGCTTCTCCTTCCGGGGAAACATTCAGTACTTC.

This chain joins TRBV11-2 and TRBJ2-1; 11 bases align to TRBD2. V was pared by 1 base and J by 2 bases, with 10 bases of the junction left unmatched. Germline V gene sequence: CDR1 SGHAT, CDR2 FQNNGV. This CDR3 region has 19 residues. The CDR3 bases are TGTGCCAGCAGCTTAGCCGGTTCTAGCGGGAGGCGGACCTACAATGAGCAGTTCTTC. It yields the protein CASSLAGSSGRRTYNEQFF. The full variable domain, with the rest looked up from reference TRBV11-2 and TRBJ2-1, is EAGVAQSPRYKIIEKRQSVAFWCNPISGHATLYWYQQILGQGPKLLIQFQNNGVVDDSQLPKDRFSAERLKGVDSTLKIQPAKLEDSAVYLCASSLAGSSGRRTYNEQFFGPGTRLTVL.

There are a few counts of this clonotype. The chain has TRBV29-1 and TRBJ1-1, with 12 bases fitting TRBD1. CDR1 SQVTM and CDR2 ANQGSEA come from the germline V gene. Trimming cost V 3 bases and J 6 bases; bases outside gene matches: 5. The CDR3 consists of 14 residues. The CDR3 loop reads CSVDMGQGAPEAFF. The CDR3 DNA reads TGCAGCGTTGATATGGGACAGGGGGCGCCTGAAGCTTTCTTT.

In its sample, this clonotype was seen a few times. The chain carries TRBV7-2 and TRBJ2-1; D is tentatively TRBD1 or TRBD2 (6 bases each). Germline V CDR1 and CDR2: SGHTA, FQGNSA. The CDR3 is 16 amino acids. Trimming removed 5 bases from V and 1 base from J, with 15 bases in between. The chain's CDR3 is CASSPIPGASYNEQFF. CDR3 nucleotides: TGTGCCAGCAGCCCCATCCCGGGGGCGTCCTACAATGAGCAGTTCTTC.

This chain connects TRBV20-1 to TRBJ2-1; D could derive from TRBD1 or TRBD2 (5 bases each). The J call may be wrong; the DNA end is better matched by TRBJ2-7. Per germline, CDR1 DFQATT and CDR2 SNEGSKA (reference sequence). The CDR3 runs to 14 residues. The CDR3 reads CSARGGRPYNEQYF. As DNA, the CDR3 is TGCAGTGCTAGAGGGGGACGTCCGTACAATGAGCAGTACTTC.

V and J are TRBV7-9 and TRBJ2-7, with a weak D call TRBD2 (7 bases). In germline, CDR1 is SEHNR, CDR2 FQNEAQ (reference sequence). The CDR3 length is 16 residues. The V end lost 7 bases, the J end lost 0 bases, and 19 bases lay between the germline ends. Here the CDR3 DNA reads TGTGCCAGCAATCAGGGAGGGGGGCAGGTCTCCTACGAGCAGTACTTC. Amino acid sequence: CASNQGGGQVSYEQYF.

This clonotype has just a few counts. The chain employs TRBV10-3 and TRBJ2-3; 10 positions match TRBD2. V trimming: 8 bases; J trimming: 1 base; junction bases outside the gene matches: 6. From germline, CDR1 is ENHRY and CDR2 SYGVKD. The CDR3 runs to 15 residues. In DNA, the CDR3 is TGTGCCATCGCGGAAAGCGGGAGGGGCACAGATACGCAGTATTTT. This translates into CAIAESGRGTDTQYF.

The chain employs TRBV5-1 and TRBJ2-1; a weak D match, TRBD2 (6 bases). This CDR3 has 15 residues. CDR1 is SGHRS and CDR2 is YFSETQ in the germline V gene. V was shortened by 6 bases and J by 3 bases, with 16 bases between the two germline ends. The DNA of the CDR3 is TGCGCCAGCACCCAACTGCGGGGAAACTACAATGAGCAGTTCTTC. Its protein is CASTQLRGNYNEQFF.

This sequence joins TRBV20-1 and TRBJ1-1; weak D call: TRBD1 (5 bases). The CDR3 runs 11 residues. Germline lookup yields CDR1 DFQATT and CDR2 SNEGSKA (reference sequence). The CDR3 sequence: CAGTGNTEAFF. CDR3 sequence (DNA): TGCGCCGGGACGGGGAACACTGAAGCTTTCTTT.

The V call is TRBV2, the J call TRBJ1-1; TRBD1 matches 7 bases. Germline assignment: CDR1 SNHLY and CDR2 FYNNEI. The CDR3 covers 15 residues. Unmatched junction bases numbered 8, after V lost 6 bases and J lost 1 base. CDR3 nucleotide sequence: TGTGCCAGCAGCCCCAGGGACAGCGAGAACACTGAAGCTTTCTTT. This encodes CASSPRDSENTEAFF.

The chain links TRBV5-1 to TRBJ2-5; maybe TRBD2 (6 bases). The end of the DNA aligns better with TRBJ2-7, so the J call may be wrong. The germline CDR1 and CDR2 sequences are SGHRS and YFSETQ. The CDR3 contains 16 residues. The CDR3 loop is CASSSLGIAESYEQYF. The CDR3 nucleotides read TGCGCCAGCAGCTCCCTTGGTATAGCGGAGAGCTACGAGCAGTACTTC.

The chain links TRBV6-6 to TRBJ1-6, with 7 bases fitting TRBD1. The CDR3 runs 14 residues. V dropped 8 bases and J dropped 8; count of bases not matched to a gene: 9. Per the germline V gene, CDR1 is MNHNY and CDR2 is SVGAGI (reference sequence). CDR3 in DNA: TGTGCCAGCCTCGCCCTGGGACAGTATTCACCCCTCCACTTT. This translates into CASLALGQYSPLHF.

V gene TRBV2 combines with J gene TRBJ2-5, with D perhaps TRBD1 or TRBD2 (6 bases each). The CDR3 has 14 amino acids. Trimming shortened V by 6 bases and J by 5 bases, and 16 bases separated the two germline ends. The V gene's germline CDR1 is SNHLY and CDR2 FYNNEI. The CDR3 DNA sequence: TGTGCCAGCAGCTCTCCGGGGGCGCGGGAGACCCAGTACTTC. It encodes CASSSPGARETQYF.

This chain connects TRBV10-3 to TRBJ2-1; 9 positions match TRBD2. The J call may be in error: the DNA end matches TRBJ2-7 better. The CDR3 is 15 amino acids. The germline CDR1 and CDR2 sequences are ENHRY and SYGVKD. CDR3 sequence: CAISESSGSYNEQYF. CDR3 sequence (DNA): TGTGCCATCAGTGAGTCTAGCGGGAGCTACAATGAGCAGTACTTC.

The CDR3 sequence is CASSTGQDNEQFF. The CDR3 DNA sequence: TGTGCCAGCAGTACCGGACAGGACAATGAGCAGTTCTTC. This chain connects TRBV27 to TRBJ2-1, with 7 bases identical to TRBD1. CDR1 is MNHEY, CDR2 SMNVEV, per germline (reference sequence). V shed 5 bases and J 5 bases; nucleotides not matched to a gene: 3. This CDR3 comprises 13 residues.

The chain is built from TRBV6-1 and TRBJ2-5, with 7 bases lining up with TRBD2. The end of the DNA fits TRBJ2-7 better, so the J call may be wrong. Germline-derived CDR1 and CDR2 are MNHNS and SASEGT. This CDR3 is 13 amino acids long. In nucleotides, the CDR3 is TGTGCCAGCGGGGGGGTTGGAATGGGCGAGCAGTACTTC. Amino acids: CASGGVGMGEQYF.